This TCR beta chain was retrieved from a study of CD8+CD57+ T cells in acquired aplastic anemia. Across the whole study: Sorted CD4+ plus CD8+ cells gave DNA averaging approximately 2.9 ug. In CD4+ cells, healthy donors produced an average of about 11 million reads.

TCR beta VDJ and CDR3 profiles were obtained from a genomic DNA template. A single record per CDR3 protein comes from TCRdb applying MiXCR to the reads. Seen here are some 220,000 distinct CDR3 sequences, roughly 35% observed once, and the top ten hold approximately 1.2%. This clonotype was found a few times. CDR3 size: 15 residues. V lost 2 bases to trimming and J lost 6 bases, with 17 bases between them. Sequencing was done on a sample of sorted CD4+, CD8+, or CD8+CD57+ T cells (not recorded which) from PBMCs. The clonotype was recovered from a human donor in good health, serving as a control. This chain uses TRBV12-3 or TRBV12-4 with TRBJ2-7; D gene ambiguous. CDR3 bases: TGTGCCAGCAGTTTAAGTGCTAGTTTCGCCTGCGAGCAGTACTTC. Encoded protein: CASSLSASFACEQYF.